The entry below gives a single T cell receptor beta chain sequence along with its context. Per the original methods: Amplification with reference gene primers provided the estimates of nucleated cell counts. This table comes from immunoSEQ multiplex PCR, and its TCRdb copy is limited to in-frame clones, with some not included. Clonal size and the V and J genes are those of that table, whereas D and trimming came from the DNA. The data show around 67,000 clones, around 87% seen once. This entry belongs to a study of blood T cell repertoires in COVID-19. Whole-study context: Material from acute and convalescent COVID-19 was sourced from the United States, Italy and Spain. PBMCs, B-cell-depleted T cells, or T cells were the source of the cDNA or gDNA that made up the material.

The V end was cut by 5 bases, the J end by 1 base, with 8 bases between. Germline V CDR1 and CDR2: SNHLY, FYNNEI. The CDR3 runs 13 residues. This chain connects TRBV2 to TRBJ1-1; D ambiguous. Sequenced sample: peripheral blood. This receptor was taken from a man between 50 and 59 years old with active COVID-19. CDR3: CASSWGGNTEAFF. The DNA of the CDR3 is TGTGCCAGCAGTTGGGGAGGGAACACTGAAGCTTTCTTT.